This T cell receptor beta chain was identified during a study of shared clonotypes between healthy human individuals. Profiled with immunoSEQ multiplex PCR; TCRdb holds only in-frame clones, not every one. Among over 2 million clones listed, around 93% were seen once. The germline gives CDR1 MNHNS, CDR2 SASEGT. The CDR3 covers 16 residues. With 0 bases removed from V and 8 bases from J, the gap between germline ends came to 17 bases. The receptor was isolated from a man in his late teens or twenties in good health. Some clones in this sample may be carry-over from other donors' samples. Input material: naive CD4+ T cells from PBMCs. Stated subset: CD45RA+ positively selected. The chain uses TRBV6-1 and TRBJ2-1; D gene ambiguous. CDR3 sequence: CASSEALASIPHEQFF. As DNA, the CDR3 is TGTGCCAGCAGTGAAGCCCTCGCTAGTATCCCTCATGAGCAGTTCTTC.